This T cell receptor (beta chain) was captured in a study of B cell selection in AIRE deficiency. The study, taken as a whole, reports: Shared Treg sequences had shorter CDR3s, biased toward rearrangements with few non-templated insertions.

In regard to this clone: Its target is unknown.

Regulatory T cells were sorted as CD4+CD25hiCD127low/negative cells. The data were produced by immunoSEQ multiplex PCR, yet TCRdb's version contains in-frame clones alone and is incomplete. The data hold about 22,000 clones, with 92% observed a single time. The receptor comes from a human donor in good health. The sequenced material came from CD4+CD25+ Tregs sorted from PBMCs.

CDR3 region: CASRRAASDGYTF. The CDR3 DNA follows: TGTGCCAGCCGCAGGGCCGCCAGTGATGGCTACACCTTC. The V gene is TRBV6-6, the J gene TRBJ1-2; D perhaps matches TRBD1 (5 bases). V was clipped by 8 bases and J by 6 bases, with 16 bases between them. Germline V gene lookup returns CDR1 MNHNY and CDR2 SVGAGI (reference sequence). The CDR3 covers 13 residues.